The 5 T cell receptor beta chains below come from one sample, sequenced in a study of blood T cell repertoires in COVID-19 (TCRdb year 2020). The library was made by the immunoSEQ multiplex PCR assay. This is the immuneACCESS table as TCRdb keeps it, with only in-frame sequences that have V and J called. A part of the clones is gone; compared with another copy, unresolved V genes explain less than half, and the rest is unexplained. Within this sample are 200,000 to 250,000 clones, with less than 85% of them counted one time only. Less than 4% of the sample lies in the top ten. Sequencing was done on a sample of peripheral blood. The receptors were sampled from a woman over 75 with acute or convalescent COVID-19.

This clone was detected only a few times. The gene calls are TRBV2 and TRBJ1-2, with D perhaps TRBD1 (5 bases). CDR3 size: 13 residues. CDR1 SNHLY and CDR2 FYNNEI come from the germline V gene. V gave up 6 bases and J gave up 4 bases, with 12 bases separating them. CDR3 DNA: TGTGCCAGCAGCGGACAAAGACCCTATGGCTACACCTTC. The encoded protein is CASSGQRPYGYTF.

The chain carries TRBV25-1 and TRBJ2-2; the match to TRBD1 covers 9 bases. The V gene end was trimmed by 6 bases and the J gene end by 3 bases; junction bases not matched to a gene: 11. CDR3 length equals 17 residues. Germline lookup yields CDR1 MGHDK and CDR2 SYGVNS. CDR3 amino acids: CASRPHRGQLDTGELFF. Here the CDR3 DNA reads TGTGCCAGCAGGCCCCACAGGGGGCAACTAGACACCGGGGAGCTGTTTTTT.

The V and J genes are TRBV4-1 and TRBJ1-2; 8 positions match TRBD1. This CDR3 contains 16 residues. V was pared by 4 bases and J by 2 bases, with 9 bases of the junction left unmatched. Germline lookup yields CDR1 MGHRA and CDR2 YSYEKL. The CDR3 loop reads CASSLSRQGANYGYTF. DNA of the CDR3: TGCGCCAGCAGCCTAAGTCGGCAGGGGGCAAACTATGGCTACACCTTC.

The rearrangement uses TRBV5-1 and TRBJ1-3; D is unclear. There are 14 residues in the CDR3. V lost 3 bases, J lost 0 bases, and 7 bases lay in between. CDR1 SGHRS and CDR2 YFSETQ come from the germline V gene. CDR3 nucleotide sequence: TGCGCCAGCAGCTCCGGAGACTCTGGAAACACCATATATTTT. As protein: CASSSGDSGNTIYF.

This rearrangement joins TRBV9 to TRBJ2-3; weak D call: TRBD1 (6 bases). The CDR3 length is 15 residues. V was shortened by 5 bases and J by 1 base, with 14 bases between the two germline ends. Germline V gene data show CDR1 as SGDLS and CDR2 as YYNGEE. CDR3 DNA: TGTGCCAGCAGACCCCTTACAGGGCGCACAGATACGCAGTATTTT. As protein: CASRPLTGRTDTQYF. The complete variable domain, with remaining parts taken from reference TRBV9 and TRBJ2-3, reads DSGVTQTPKHLITATGQRVTLRCSPRSGDLSVYWYQQSLDQGLQFLIQYYNGEERAKGNILERFSAQQFPDLHSELNLSSLELGDSALYFCASRPLTGRTDTQYFGPGTRLTVL.